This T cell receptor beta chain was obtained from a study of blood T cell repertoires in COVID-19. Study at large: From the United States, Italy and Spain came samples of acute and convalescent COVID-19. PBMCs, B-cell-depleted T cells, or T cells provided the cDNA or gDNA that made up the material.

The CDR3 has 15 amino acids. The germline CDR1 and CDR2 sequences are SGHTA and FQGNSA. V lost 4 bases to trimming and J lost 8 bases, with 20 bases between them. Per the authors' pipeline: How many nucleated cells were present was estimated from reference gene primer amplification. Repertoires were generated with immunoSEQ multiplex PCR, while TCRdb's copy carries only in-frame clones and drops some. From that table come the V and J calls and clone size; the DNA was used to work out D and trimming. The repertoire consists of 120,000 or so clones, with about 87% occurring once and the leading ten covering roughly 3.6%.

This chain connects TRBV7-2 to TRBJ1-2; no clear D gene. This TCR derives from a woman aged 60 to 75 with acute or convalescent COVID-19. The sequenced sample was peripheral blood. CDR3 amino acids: CASSSRLVGVEGYTF. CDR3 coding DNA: TGTGCCAGCAGCTCTAGATTGGTCGGGGTAGAGGGCTACACCTTC. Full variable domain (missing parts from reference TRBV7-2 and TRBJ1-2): GAGVSQSPSNKVTEKGKDVELRCDPISGHTALYWYRQSLGQGLEFLIYFQGNSAPDKSGLPSDRFSAERTGGSVSTLTIQRTQQEDSAVYLCASSSRLVGVEGYTFGSGTRLTVV.